This T cell receptor beta chain was retrieved from a study of beta chain features in type 1 diabetes (dated by TCRdb to 2016 to 2019). At the level of the whole study: Mean age, gender distribution, total cell number and subset yield did not differ between patients and healthy donors. Across all samples, approximately 100 million sorted cells were examined, and cell number per subset correlated strongly with RNA yield. The study compared the TCRB repertoires of sorted circulating CD4+ T cell subsets in recently diagnosed type 1 diabetes patients with those in matched healthy donors. Regulatory and stem cell-like memory subsets were obtained from only 8 patients and roughly eight healthy donors, while naive and central memory subsets were obtained from all 30 or so donors.

The CDR3 runs 14 amino acids, cysteine and phenylalanine included. Only the CDR3 DNA stays, 42 bases, in frame from base 1. The germline V gene provides CDR1 KGHSH and CDR2 LQKENI. The trim is 3 bases for V and 0 bases for J, with a gap of 6 bases between the germline ends. All of the isolated RNA was reverse transcribed with the High Capacity cDNA Reverse Transcription Kit, so expressed TCRB transcripts were sequenced. Deep immunoSEQ sequencing was performed on naive, central memory and regulatory T cell samples, with an average of roughly 3.5 million total reads per sample. Sorted cells were lysed in RLT buffer, and RNA was extracted using DNase-treated RNeasy Micro or Mini kits according to cell number. Each cell subset was processed on its own to prevent cross-contamination, while patient and healthy donor samples were processed together. The immunoSEQ multiplex PCR was used to amplify TCRB sequences from cDNA, yielding 87-bp fragments that span the CDR3 region. Amplicons were sequenced on the Illumina HiSeq platform. In the paper's pipeline: Synthetic template baselines were used to correct PCR bias computationally, reads within Hamming distance 2 were collapsed, and singletons that could not be merged were discarded. Reads were aligned to IMGT to assign V, D and J genes, CDR3 length, and insertions or deletions at six rearrangement sites. Within each subset, clonotype counts were normalized to the number of sorted cells before true diversity and Gini coefficients were calculated with the tcR R package. The overlap coefficient, calculated on TCRB nucleotide sequences, was used to measure repertoire sharing. Out-of-frame TCRB sequences from naive cells were analyzed as a proxy for the pre-selection repertoire. The source is immuneACCESS, and TCRdb retained only in-frame sequences with V and J called. Part of the clones is not carried over; for the studies checked, unresolved V genes explain less than half of this, and the remainder is unexplained. Clone size and V and J calls were adopted from that table, with D and trimming inferred from the DNA. Across this sample there are 680,000 or so clones, with around 15% seen only once. The top ten clones comprise 0.02% to 0.025% of the sample.

A remark on this clone: Its target antigen remains unknown. No qualities accompany the bases; no much larger clone lies one base away.

Overall study results and their limits: Because cDNA rather than genomic DNA was sequenced, highly expressing activated cells could have been over-represented, although no difference in activation and CD3 levels was found between groups. At VDJ recombination sites, type 1 diabetes patients had fewer insertions and more deleted nucleotides, which implies abnormalities in thymic rearrangement. Naive, central memory and regulatory TCRB repertoires appeared more similar among patients than among healthy donors. Shorter templates might have been favored by PCR, but patient and control samples were amplified and corrected together, so both groups would have been affected equally by any skew. HLA sub-analyses involved small numbers of individuals, so any influence of HLA type on TCRB rearrangement remained unresolved. In all four CD4+ subsets, TCRB CDR3 length was moderately but significantly shorter in type 1 diabetes patients.

A single peripheral blood draw of 90 to 150 mL on average was collected from each donor into heparinised tubes. Using a panel that included CD45RO, CCR7, CD25, CD127, CD95 and CD27, naive, central memory, regulatory and stem cell-like memory CD4+ T cells were sorted on a BD FACSAria II. Every sorted population had a purity above 95%. PBMCs were isolated immediately by Lymphoprep density gradient centrifugation and stained directly without culture. So that batch effects would be minimized, each experiment stained and sorted samples in pairs, pairing one healthy donor with one patient. The clonotype originates from a man between 18 and 35 years old with type 1 diabetes. This sequence uses TRBV18 and TRBJ2-1, with the identity of the D gene unclear. Material: naive CD4+ T cells from blood. What this sample's cell subset or site label stands for: true naive CD4+ T cells. The DNA reads as follows: TGTGCCAGCTCACCCAGGAACTCCTACAATGAGCAGTTCTTC. Its translation reads: CASSPRNSYNEQFF.